Listed here are 21 T cell receptor beta chains from one sample, sequenced in a study of neurological immune-mediated disorders. TCRdb reanalysed the 5' RACE reads using MiXCR and keeps one entry per CDR3 protein. The table includes 69,000 or so distinct CDR3 sequences, around 5% detected once. Sequenced sample: PBMCs. Every receptor here comes from a woman in her 70s with multiple sclerosis.

In this sample, this clonotype turned up many times. The rearrangement uses TRBV7-9 and TRBJ1-4, with 7 bases aligning to TRBD1. This CDR3 has 15 amino acids. J gave up 13 bases and V 5 bases, and 16 bases lay outside the gene matches. Germline loops: CDR1 SEHNR, CDR2 FQNEAQ (reference sequence). The CDR3 loop reads CASSPGDSLGLILFF. The CDR3 DNA follows: TGTGCCAGCAGCCCCGGGGACAGCCTCGGCCTAATACTGTTTTTT.

In this sample, this clonotype turned up many times. The chain uses TRBV5-1 and TRBJ2-3; D tentatively fits TRBD1 or TRBD2 (5 bases each). The CDR3 is 14 residues long. The germline V and J ends were trimmed by 4 bases and 0 bases, with 9 bases remaining between them. CDR1 is SGHRS and CDR2 is YFSETQ in the germline V gene. CDR3 in amino acids: CASSIGDSTDTQYF. CDR3 nucleotides: TGCGCCAGCAGCATTGGGGACAGCACAGATACGCAGTATTTT.

The V gene is TRBV20-1, the J gene TRBJ2-7; D is uncertain. Trimming stripped 5 bases from V and 2 bases from J, with 10 bases between. Germline CDR1 reads DFQATT; CDR2 reads SNEGSKA (reference sequence). This CDR3 has 12 residues. The DNA of the CDR3 is TGCAGTGCTCCGTTCAGCCCCTACGAGCAGTACTTC. Translated: CSAPFSPYEQYF.

This clonotype was picked up many times. This chain uses TRBV5-5 with TRBJ2-2; 10 bases match TRBD2. Germline V gives CDR1 SGHKS, CDR2 YYEKEE (reference sequence). The length of the CDR3 is 17 residues. V was pared by 0 bases and J by 3 bases, with 5 bases of the junction left unmatched. The CDR3 reads CASSLVLAGADTGELFF. The CDR3 DNA sequence: TGTGCCAGCAGCTTGGTCCTAGCGGGAGCAGACACCGGGGAGCTGTTTTTT.

Ten or more counts support this clonotype. The chain has TRBV10-3 and TRBJ2-7; 10 nucleotides agree with TRBD1. This CDR3 has 14 residues. Germline lookup yields CDR1 ENHRY and CDR2 SYGVKD. Trimming cost V 7 bases and J 7 bases; bases outside gene matches: 10. As DNA, the CDR3 is TGTGCCATCACCTCCGGACAGGGGGTGGGGGAGCAGTACTTC. Its translation: CAITSGQGVGEQYF.

The V gene is TRBV5-1, the J gene TRBJ2-7, with TRBD2 matching over 7 bases. The CDR3 consists of 13 residues. In germline, CDR1 is SGHRS, CDR2 YFSETQ. V gave up 4 bases and J gave up 6 bases; unmatched junction bases: 7. This chain's CDR3 is CASSRRERREQYF. The CDR3 nucleotides are TGCGCCAGCAGCAGGCGGGAGAGACGCGAGCAGTACTTC.

This clonotype showed up many times. This chain connects TRBV7-2 to TRBJ2-3, with a weak D call TRBD2 (5 bases). This CDR3 spans 15 amino acids. Trimming cost V 7 bases and J 0 bases, with 14 bases left between them. Germline CDR1 reads SGHTA; CDR2 reads FQGNSA. Here the CDR3 DNA reads TGTGCCAGCACCCGCTCCGGCGGGAGCACAGATACGCAGTATTTT. Residues: CASTRSGGSTDTQYF.

V usage is TRBV20-1 and J usage is TRBJ2-2; D tentatively fits TRBD1 or TRBD2 (5 bases each). The V and J ends lost 6 bases and 1 base respectively, with 15 bases between them. The CDR3 covers 15 residues. The germline V gene encodes CDR1 DFQATT and CDR2 SNEGSKA (reference sequence). CDR3: CSAQIGTENTGELFF. In nucleotides, the CDR3 is TGCAGTGCCCAAATTGGGACGGAGAACACCGGGGAGCTGTTTTTT.

The table lists this clonotype with many counts. CDR3 DNA: TGTGCCACCAGTGCCTCGGACAGCAATCAGCCCCAGCATTTT. It specifies CATSASDSNQPQHF. V gene TRBV24-1 combines with J gene TRBJ1-5, with D unresolved. The CDR3 is 14 residues long. Trimming took 5 bases from V and 1 from J, leaving 8 bases between them. The germline gives CDR1 KGHDR, CDR2 SFDVKD.

This clonotype came up many times. This chain uses TRBV20-1 with TRBJ1-5; the D gene is possibly TRBD1 (5 bases). This CDR3 spans 16 amino acids. Trimming removed 0 bases from V and 9 bases from J, with 21 bases in between. CDR1 is DFQATT, CDR2 SNEGSKA, per germline (reference sequence). This CDR3 reads CSARDPMTGLVWPQHF. The CDR3 region has the DNA TGCAGTGCTAGAGACCCAATGACGGGGCTAGTCTGGCCCCAGCATTTT.

This clonotype was seen ten or more times. This chain joins TRBV27 and TRBJ2-1; no clear D. The CDR3 spans 14 residues. V was trimmed by 7 bases and J by 1 base, leaving 11 bases between them. CDR1 is MNHEY and CDR2 is SMNVEV in the germline V gene (reference sequence). The CDR3 region is CASTQAGSYNEQFF. CDR3 sequence (DNA): TGTGCCAGCACCCAAGCCGGTTCCTACAATGAGCAGTTCTTC.

The rearrangement uses TRBV5-1 and TRBJ1-3; maybe TRBD1 (6 bases). Trimming stripped 0 bases from V and 4 bases from J, with 8 bases between. Germline V CDR1 and CDR2: SGHRS, YFSETQ. The CDR3 has 14 amino acids. In DNA form, the CDR3 reads TGCGCCAGCAGCTTGGCGGGACAAGGAAACACCATATATTTT. It translates to CASSLAGQGNTIYF.

This clonotype was observed at least ten times. The chain carries TRBV20-1 and TRBJ1-1; 10 bases are shared with TRBD1. Germline V gene data show CDR1 as DFQATT and CDR2 as SNEGSKA (reference sequence). This CDR3 has 13 amino acids. Trimming at V came to 6 bases and at J to 7 bases, leaving 8 bases not matched to a gene. The CDR3 DNA reads TGCAGTGCCCCCGGACAGGGGGACAATGAAGCTTTCTTT. This sequence encodes CSAPGQGDNEAFF.

This clonotype was seen many times. V is TRBV20-1 and J is TRBJ1-2, with a weak D call TRBD1 (6 bases). The CDR3 is 17 residues long. Trimming took 4 bases from V and 8 from J, leaving 29 bases between them. Germline loops: CDR1 DFQATT, CDR2 SNEGSKA (reference sequence). Here the CDR3 reads CSATPQGTRLSTGGYTF. CDR3 coding DNA: TGCAGTGCTACCCCACAGGGTACGAGGCTTTCGACGGGCGGCTACACCTTC.

This clonotype came up once. V and J are TRBV6-2 or TRBV6-3 and TRBJ2-1; no reliable D call. V gave up 4 bases and J gave up 11 bases, with 24 bases separating them. Per the germline V gene, CDR1 is MNHEY and CDR2 is SVGEGT. This CDR3 region has 16 residues. Written as DNA, the CDR3 is TGTGCCAGCAGTTCCTGGAATCATAATAGTCCCTTCAAGCAGTTCTTC. Residues: CASSSWNHNSPFKQFF.

This clonotype appeared many times. This chain connects TRBV3-1 to TRBJ2-1; D possibly uses TRBD1 or TRBD2 (5 bases each). The CDR3 consists of 16 residues. The V end lost 3 bases, the J end lost 7 bases, and 19 bases lay between the germline ends. Germline values: CDR1 LGHDT, CDR2 YNNKEL (reference sequence). CDR3 nucleotide sequence: TGTGCCAGCAGCCAGGCGGCAGGGAGAATTGGTAATGAGCAGTTCTTC. It is translated as CASSQAAGRIGNEQFF.

The chain carries TRBV12-3 or TRBV12-4 and TRBJ1-4; TRBD1 matches at 8 bases. Unmatched junction bases numbered 11, after V lost 7 bases and J lost 7 bases. The CDR3 has 15 residues. The DNA of the CDR3 is TGTGCCAGCACCCCTCGACCGGGACAGGTTGAAAAACTGTTTTTT. This translates into CASTPRPGQVEKLFF.

This clonotype was counted at least ten times. This chain connects TRBV7-8 to TRBJ2-3; D is unresolved. The CDR3 extends over 12 amino acids. Germline V lookup: CDR1 SGHVS, CDR2 FQNEAQ. V dropped 3 bases and J dropped 3 bases, with 4 bases sitting between them. The CDR3 here is CASSFWTDTQYF. CDR3 DNA: TGTGCCAGCAGCTTCTGGACAGATACGCAGTATTTT. The full variable domain, rest sourced from reference TRBV7-8 and TRBJ2-3, is GAGVSQSPRYKVAKRGQDVALRCDPISGHVSLFWYQQALGQGPEFLTYFQNEAQLDKSGLPSDRFFAERPEGSVSTLKIQRTQQEDSAVYLCASSFWTDTQYFGPGTRLTVL.

A few counts support this clonotype. The chain has TRBV7-9 and TRBJ2-1, with 7 positions matching TRBD1. The CDR3 is made up of 17 amino acids. V was clipped by 6 bases and J by 6 bases; unmatched bases: 17. CDR1 is SEHNR, CDR2 FQNEAQ, per germline (reference sequence). The CDR3 DNA follows: TGTGCCAGCAGACTAACAGGGGATAGCACAAGAGGCAATGAGCAGTTCTTC. The encoded protein is CASRLTGDSTRGNEQFF.

This clonotype was detected many times. The chain carries TRBV7-2 and TRBJ2-7; a possible D gene is TRBD2 (5 bases). The germline V and J ends were trimmed by 1 base and 3 bases, with 13 bases remaining between them. Looked up from germline, CDR1 is SGHTA and CDR2 is FQGNSA. This CDR3 region has 15 residues. This CDR3 is CASSLEPSRSYEQYF. In nucleotides, the CDR3 is TGTGCCAGCAGCTTAGAGCCTAGCCGTAGCTACGAGCAGTACTTC.

In this sample, this clonotype turned up many times. This chain links TRBV29-1 with TRBJ2-1; TRBD1 matches at 7 bases. V gave up 6 bases and J gave up 6 bases; unmatched junction bases: 14. This CDR3 comprises 15 residues. Germline values: CDR1 SQVTM, CDR2 ANQGSEA. The chain's CDR3 is CSVSDGGQRLNEQFF. The CDR3 DNA is TGCAGCGTCTCAGATGGGGGACAGAGACTCAATGAGCAGTTCTTC.